The source of this T cell receptor (beta chain) is a study of cytotoxic CD8 clonotypes in ibrutinib-treated CLL. Study-level background: After a median around 12 months on treatment (6 to 36), response samples were drawn.

CDR1 is MDHEN, CDR2 SYDVKM, per germline. The CDR3 has 13 residues. V was cut by 5 bases and J by 3 bases, with 11 bases left in between. Method: immunoSEQ multiplex PCR; TCRdb's copy keeps in-frame clones and lacks some. Of more than 75,000 clones detected, roughly three quarters appear once; the ten largest clones hold approximately 25%. The genes are TRBV28 and TRBJ2-7; the D is unclear. The sample consisted of PBMCs, taken after 24 months of ibrutinib treatment. This TCR was recovered from a human donor with chronic lymphocytic leukemia. Here the CDR3 reads CASSKALDYEQYF. CDR3 coding DNA: TGTGCCAGCAGTAAGGCGCTGGACTACGAGCAGTACTTC.